The entry below gives a single TCR beta chain sequence along with its context. Antigen unknown. CDR1 is SGDLS, CDR2 YYNGEE, per germline. The CDR3 has 14 residues. Trimming removed 4 bases from V and 4 bases from J, with 12 bases in between. They ran version v3.0 of the immunoSEQ assay at survey level. Per-sample sequencing targets were roughly 35,000-55,000 T-cell genomes. The table came from immunoSEQ multiplex PCR; TCRdb's copy has only in-frame clones and leaves some out. The data hold about 25,000 clones, with 65% to 90% observed a single time. The data belong to a study of long-term antiretroviral therapy in people with HIV. General study results and limits: Clones expanded before ART dominated the repertoire at all time points.

Samples held roughly 0.85-11 million cryopreserved PBMC, and DNA extraction followed. V is TRBV9 and J is TRBJ1-5; perhaps TRBD1 as D (5 bases). Sequencing used unsorted PBMCs, obtained at the start of antiretroviral therapy, before treatment. The TCR was taken from a woman aged 18-35 years with HIV. This CDR3 reads CASSPGGGNQPQHF. CDR3 coding DNA: TGTGCCAGCAGCCCTGGGGGGGGGAATCAGCCCCAGCATTTT. Complete variable domain (other parts from reference TRBV9 and TRBJ1-5): DSGVTQTPKHLITATGQRVTLRCSPRSGDLSVYWYQQSLDQGLQFLIQYYNGEERAKGNILERFSAQQFPDLHSELNLSSLELGDSALYFCASSPGGGNQPQHFGDGTRLSIL.